This entry features one TCR beta chain sequence. Per the study methods: How many nucleated cells were present was estimated from reference gene primer amplification. Libraries were prepared by immunoSEQ multiplex PCR; TCRdb keeps only in-frame clonotypes and omits some of them. That table gives V, J and clone size, and the DNA gave D and trimming. The data contain 200,000 to 250,000 clones, around 88% of them singletons. The record originates from a study of blood T cell repertoires in COVID-19. About the study: The origin of the acute and convalescent COVID-19 samples was the United States, Italy and Spain. From T cells, B-cell-depleted T cells, or PBMCs came the material, which was cDNA or gDNA.

Per germline, CDR1 MNHEY and CDR2 SVGAGI. The CDR3 is made up of 16 amino acids. V lost 1 base and J lost 4; bases outside the gene matches: 7. This clonotype originated in a man aged 50-60 years with active or convalescent COVID-19. Sample: peripheral blood. The chain has TRBV6-5 and TRBJ1-2; TRBD1 agrees at 9 bases. The CDR3 nucleotides are TGTGCCAGCAGTTACTTACAGGGGGCAGGGGGCTATGGCTACACCTTC. It encodes CASSYLQGAGGYGYTF.